The text below deals with one T cell receptor (beta chain). The antigen remains unidentified. This entry comes from a study of shared clonotypes between healthy human individuals. Study results and caveats: Relative to their counterparts shared across all four donors, non-shared clonotypes exhibited diminished generation probabilities.

This CDR3 comprises 14 residues. In germline, CDR1 is MNHNY, CDR2 SVGAGI (reference sequence). The trim removed 6 bases at V and 0 bases at J, leaving 2 bases unmatched. Terminally differentiated effector memory CD45RA+ cells were left out of the naive CD8 fraction, which was CD45RO-negative and positively selected for CCR7. Measured with immunoSEQ multiplex PCR; TCRdb has only the in-frame clones, and not every one. The repertoire holds some 580,000 clones, 95% to 98% seen once, with approximately 0.33% in the top ten. The J gene is TRBJ2-3, the V gene TRBV6-6, with 8 bases lining up with TRBD2. Sequenced input: naive CD8+ T cells sorted from blood. The TCR was taken from a man younger than 40 in good health. The CDR3 loop is CASSLAGSTDTQYF. CDR3 in DNA: TGTGCCAGCAGCTTAGCGGGGAGCACAGATACGCAGTATTTT.